The 18 T cell receptor beta chains below were found in one sample sequenced in a study of long-term antiretroviral therapy in people with HIV. This was the immunoSEQ v3.0 assay at survey level. Assay used: immunoSEQ multiplex PCR; TCRdb lists only in-frame clones, some missing. The data show about 43,000 clones, about 94% seen once. Specimen: unsorted PBMCs, collected roughly 9.4 years after starting antiretroviral therapy. Receptors originate from a man under 40 with HIV.

This chain uses TRBV6-1 with TRBJ1-6, with 7 bases fitting TRBD1. Trimming took 6 bases from V and 7 from J; bases not matched to a gene: 6. The length of the CDR3 is 14 residues. CDR1 is MNHNS, CDR2 SASEGT, per germline. This chain's CDR3 is CASRMGQRNSPLHF. CDR3 DNA sequence: TGTGCCAGCAGGATGGGACAGAGAAATTCACCCCTCCACTTT.

The chain has TRBV10-2 and TRBJ2-7; D gene uncertain. The germline gives CDR1 WSHSY, CDR2 SAAADI. Trimming shortened V by 4 bases and J by 6 bases, and 16 bases separated the two germline ends. This CDR3 has 14 residues. The CDR3, as DNA: TGCGCCAGCAGTGCTCCCCACATGAATGCCGAGCAGTACGTC. Amino acid sequence: CASSAPHMNAEQYV.

The CDR3 DNA sequence: TGTGCCAGCAGCTTGGAGGGACAGGGAGGGATAGGGGTGACCCAGCATTTT. Translating it yields CASSLEGQGGIGVTQHF. The chain links TRBV5-8 to TRBJ1-5; TRBD1 aligns across 9 bases. This CDR3 spans 17 amino acids. The germline V gene has CDR1 SGHTS and CDR2 YDEGEE. V was pared by 0 bases and J by 11 bases, with 15 bases of the junction left unmatched.

V and J are TRBV6-1 and TRBJ2-1; 8 nucleotides match TRBD2. Germline V CDR1 and CDR2: MNHNS, SASEGT. This CDR3 contains 16 residues. V lost 2 bases and J lost 3; bases outside the gene matches: 6. The CDR3 DNA follows: TGTGCCAGCAGTGAACGGGAGGGCAGGGTCTACAATGAGCAGTTCTTC. As protein: CASSEREGRVYNEQFF.

V and J are TRBV25-1 and TRBJ1-4; 10 bases fit TRBD1. The CDR3 has 15 amino acids. Germline V gene data show CDR1 as MGHDK and CDR2 as SYGVNS. V was pared by 5 bases and J by 7 bases, with 7 bases of the junction left unmatched. This CDR3 reads CASSITGTGAEKLFF. The CDR3 DNA follows: TGTGCCAGCAGTATTACCGGGACAGGGGCTGAAAAACTGTTTTTT.

The V gene is TRBV7-9, the J gene TRBJ2-3, with TRBD1 matching 12 bases. V gave up 4 bases and J gave up 4 bases; unmatched junction bases: 3. CDR3 length equals 15 residues. The germline V gene encodes CDR1 SEHNR and CDR2 FQNEAQ (reference sequence). In DNA form, the CDR3 reads TGTGCCAGCAGCTCCGGGACAGGGGGCCCAGATACGCAGTATTTT. As protein: CASSSGTGGPDTQYF.

The chain employs TRBV29-1 and TRBJ1-1; TRBD1 matches 8 bases. The CDR3 is 11 residues long. The germline V gene has CDR1 SQVTM and CDR2 ANQGSEA. Germline trimming cut 4 bases from V and 11 bases from J; bases unmatched to any gene: 6. CDR3 region: CSVGGQGWAFF. As DNA, the CDR3 is TGCAGCGTTGGAGGACAGGGTTGGGCTTTCTTT. The whole variable domain, remainder taken from reference TRBV29-1 and TRBJ1-1, is SAVISQKPSRDICQRGTSLTIQCQVDSQVTMMFWYRQQPGQSLTLIATANQGSEATYESGFVIDKFPISRPNLTFSTLTVSNMSPEDSSIYLCSVGGQGWAFFGQGTRLTVV.

V gene TRBV6-1 combines with J gene TRBJ1-1; D uncertain. This CDR3 is built from 12 residues. Trimming shortened V by 2 bases and J by 11 bases, and 12 bases separated the two germline ends. Germline CDR1 MNHNS, CDR2 SASEGT. DNA for the CDR3: TGTGCCAGCAGTGAATTAAGGGTGGGGGCTTTCTTT. It specifies CASSELRVGAFF.

The chain is built from TRBV7-2 and TRBJ2-5; 11 positions match TRBD2. The germline CDR1 and CDR2 sequences are SGHTA and FQGNSA. The CDR3 loop spans 16 amino acids. V was clipped by 5 bases and J by 5 bases; unmatched bases: 10. The CDR3 coding sequence is TGTGCCAGCAGCGCCCCGCTAGCGGGGGGTCGGGAGACCCAGTACTTC. Its translation is CASSAPLAGGRETQYF. Full variable domain (rest looked up from reference TRBV7-2 and TRBJ2-5): GAGVSQSPSNKVTEKGKDVELRCDPISGHTALYWYRQSLGQGLEFLIYFQGNSAPDKSGLPSDRFSAERTGGSVSTLTIQRTQQEDSAVYLCASSAPLAGGRETQYFGPGTRLLVL.

This clone has only one observation. The chain employs TRBV6-5 and TRBJ1-5; no firm D call. The ends were cut back, 0 bases at V and 6 bases at J, with 9 bases in the middle. Germline V gives CDR1 MNHEY, CDR2 SVGAGI. The CDR3 totals 14 residues. The CDR3 DNA is TGTGCCAGCAGTTACTCGAAAGCGGGTCAGCCCCAGCATTTT. It codes for CASSYSKAGQPQHF.

The V call is TRBV5-6, the J call TRBJ2-7, with 8 bases aligning to TRBD2. The V gene end was trimmed by 2 bases and the J gene end by 3 bases; junction bases not matched to a gene: 4. The CDR3 extends over 14 amino acids. Germline V gene lookup returns CDR1 SGHDT and CDR2 YYEEEE. CDR3 DNA sequence: TGTGCCAGCAGCTTCCGGGGGGGTATCTACGAGCAGTACTTC. It is translated as CASSFRGGIYEQYF.

The count of this clone is one. This chain links TRBV29-1 with TRBJ2-4; D is undetermined. The CDR3 consists of 14 residues. Trimming cost V 6 bases and J 3 bases, with 15 bases left between them. Germline loops: CDR1 SQVTM, CDR2 ANQGSEA. CDR3 sequence reads: CSVERVWDKNIQYF. CDR3 DNA sequence: TGCAGCGTGGAAAGAGTGTGGGACAAAAACATTCAGTACTTC.

V is TRBV28 and J is TRBJ2-5; D possibly corresponds to TRBD1 (5 bases). The CDR3 spans 13 residues. Per the germline V gene, CDR1 is MDHEN and CDR2 is SYDVKM. V was pared by 5 bases and J by 5 bases, with 12 bases between. CDR3 residues: CASSGLGPETQYF. Here the CDR3 DNA reads TGTGCCAGCAGTGGTTTGGGGCCCGAGACCCAGTACTTC. The whole variable domain, remainder taken from reference TRBV28 and TRBJ2-5, is DVKVTQSSRYLVKRTGEKVFLECVQDMDHENMFWYRQDPGLGLRLIYFSYDVKMKEKGDIPEGYSVSREKKERFSLILESASTNQTSMYLCASSGLGPETQYFGPGTRLLVL.

This chain joins TRBV11-2 and TRBJ2-5; 7 bases are a match to TRBD2. After removal of 4 bases from V and 2 bases from J, the junction contained 4 bases not matched to a gene. CDR3 length: 14 residues. CDR1 is SGHAT, CDR2 FQNNGV, per germline. CDR3 sequence (DNA): TGTGCCAGCAGCTCACGGACTAGTCAAGAGACCCAGTACTTC. This sequence encodes CASSSRTSQETQYF.

V gene TRBV7-9 combines with J gene TRBJ1-2; 7 nucleotides align to TRBD1. The CDR3 runs to 12 residues. V lost 1 base to trimming and J lost 8 bases; unmatched junction nucleotides: 1. The V gene's germline CDR1 is SEHNR and CDR2 FQNEAQ (reference sequence). The CDR3 loop is CASSLVQGGYTF. CDR3 nucleotide sequence: TGTGCCAGCAGCTTAGTACAGGGGGGCTACACCTTC.

The CDR3 bases are TGTGCCAGCAGTTACTCCAGGGGCACTGAAGCTTTCTTT. Encoded protein: CASSYSRGTEAFF. The rearrangement uses TRBV6-5 and TRBJ1-1, with D tentatively TRBD1 (6 bases). Per the germline V gene, CDR1 is MNHEY and CDR2 is SVGAGI. V was clipped by 0 bases and J by 4 bases, with 6 bases between them. The CDR3 loop spans 13 amino acids.

This sequence joins TRBV5-5 and TRBJ1-1, with TRBD1 as a possible D gene (6 bases). The CDR3 is 15 amino acids. The germline V and J ends were trimmed by 4 bases and 7 bases, with 20 bases remaining between them. The germline V gene has CDR1 SGHKS and CDR2 YYEKEE (reference sequence). CDR3 in amino acids: CASSDSRRGADEAFF. The DNA of the CDR3 is TGTGCCAGCAGCGATTCCCGTCGGGGGGCCGATGAAGCTTTCTTT.

The chain has TRBV30 and TRBJ1-1; D unresolved. The CDR3 has 13 amino acids. The germline gives CDR1 GTSNPN, CDR2 SVGIG (reference sequence). V gave up 0 bases and J gave up 1 base, with 6 bases separating them. CDR3 protein: CAWSVGGNTEAFF. DNA for the CDR3: TGTGCCTGGAGTGTTGGCGGGAACACTGAAGCTTTCTTT.